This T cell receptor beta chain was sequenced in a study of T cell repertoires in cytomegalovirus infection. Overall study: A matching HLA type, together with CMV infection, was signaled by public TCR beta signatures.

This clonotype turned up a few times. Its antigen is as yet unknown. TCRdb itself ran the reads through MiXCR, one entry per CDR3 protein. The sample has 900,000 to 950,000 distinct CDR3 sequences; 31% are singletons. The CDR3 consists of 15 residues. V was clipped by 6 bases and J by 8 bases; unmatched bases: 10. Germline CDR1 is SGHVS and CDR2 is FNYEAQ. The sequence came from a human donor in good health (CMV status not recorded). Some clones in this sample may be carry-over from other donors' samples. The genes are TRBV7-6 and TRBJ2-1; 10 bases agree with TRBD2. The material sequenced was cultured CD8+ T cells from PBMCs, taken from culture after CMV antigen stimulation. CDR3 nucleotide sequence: TGTGCCAGCAGTTTTAGGGCTAGCGGGGGCGATGAGCAGTTCTTC. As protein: CASSFRASGGDEQFF.